Listed below are T cell receptor beta chains from one sample, sequenced in a study of Ad26.COV2.S vaccination and SARS-CoV-2 variants. Libraries were prepared by immunoSEQ multiplex PCR; TCRdb keeps only in-frame clonotypes and omits some of them. This sample has around 450,000 clones, with roughly nine tenths found just once. This material consisted of peripheral blood, taken in a trial of Ad26.COV2.S vaccine versus placebo. The receptor source for this set is a person between 18 and 65 years old who received the Ad26.COV2.S COVID-19 vaccine or a placebo. CDR3s include the opening cysteine and the closing phenylalanine or tryptophan. A D gene is named only where the DNA matches it firmly. The size of a clone is reported for some rows only, either as once, few or many, or as a class for expanded clones.

J gene	V gene	clone size	D gene	CDR3 protein	CDR3 DNA
TRBJ2-1	TRBV24-1	once	NA	CATSDPGQGDGNEQFF	TGTGCCACCAGTGACCCGGGACAAGGAGACGGGAATGAGCAGTTCTTC
TRBJ2-3	TRBV24-1	NA	TRBD1	CATSDYPGTGTPDTQYF	TGTGCCACCAGTGATTATCCCGGGACAGGGACCCCAGATACGCAGTATTTT
TRBJ2-1	TRBV4-1	NA	NA	CASSLVDYNEQFF	TGCGCCAGCAGCCTCGTAGACTACAATGAGCAGTTCTTC
TRBJ1-1	TRBV27	NA	TRBD1	CASSPQGAEAFF	TGTGCCAGCAGTCCACAGGGGGCTGAAGCTTTCTTT
TRBJ2-3	TRBV28	NA	NA	CASRPPSTDTQYF	TGTGCCAGCAGACCCCCTAGCACAGATACGCAGTATTTT
TRBJ1-1	TRBV7-9	NA	TRBD1	CASSSAQGMWGGTEAFF	TGTGCCAGCAGCTCGGCACAGGGGATGTGGGGTGGCACTGAAGCTTTCTTT
TRBJ1-5	TRBV10-3	NA	NA	CAISESGRVNQPQHF	TGTGCCATCAGTGAGTCGGGACGGGTAAATCAGCCCCAGCATTTT
TRBJ2-7	TRBV5-1	NA	TRBD1	CASSSTGGSYEQYF	TGCGCCAGCAGCTCGACAGGGGGCTCCTACGAGCAGTACTTC
TRBJ1-5	TRBV20-1	NA	NA	CSASSGPSHQPQHF	TGCAGTGCTAGTAGTGGGCCAAGCCATCAGCCCCAGCATTTT
TRBJ2-3	TRBV4-1	NA	TRBD2	CASSQPNSGRTQYF	TGCGCCAGCAGCCAACCGAATAGCGGGAGGACGCAGTATTTT
TRBJ1-2	TRBV19	once	NA	CASTRQGYGYTF	TGTGCCAGTACCCGGCAGGGCTATGGCTACACCTTC
TRBJ1-1	TRBV28	NA	NA	CASSLSTTIRQAFF	TGTGCCAGCAGTTTATCGACGACAATCCGCCAAGCTTTCTTT
TRBJ2-2	TRBV19	NA	NA	CASRRGVNTGELFF	TGTGCCAGTAGGAGGGGGGTGAACACCGGGGAGCTGTTTTTT
TRBJ1-1	TRBV29-1	NA	TRBD1	CSVLGTGISEAFF	TGCAGCGTCCTGGGGACAGGGATTTCTGAAGCTTTCTTT
TRBJ1-4	TRBV27	NA	NA	CASSTRAPRGEKLFF	TGTGCCAGCAGTACACGGGCCCCCCGAGGCGAAAAACTGTTTTTT
TRBJ1-3	TRBV15	NA	NA	CATSRGGNYRSGNTIYF	TGTGCCACCAGCAGAGGGGGCAATTACCGCTCTGGAAACACCATATATTTT
TRBJ2-1	TRBV7-9	once	NA	CASSLIGGGGLSYNEQFF	TGTGCCAGCAGCTTAATTGGGGGCGGGGGCCTCTCCTACAATGAGCAGTTCTTC
TRBJ2-3	TRBV10-1	once	TRBD2	CASSRTSGRLIVTQYF	TGCGCCAGCAGCCGGACTAGCGGGAGGTTGATCGTTACGCAGTATTTT
TRBJ1-1	TRBV28	NA	NA	CASSFTGTLTLNTEAFF	TGTGCCAGCAGTTTCACCGGGACACTAACCTTGAACACTGAAGCTTTCTTT
TRBJ1-5	TRBV19	NA	NA	CASSIGPYQSGYQPQHF	TGTGCCAGTAGTATCGGTCCCTACCAATCGGGCTATCAGCCCCAGCATTTT
TRBJ2-3	TRBV7-4	NA	NA	CASSIRSRFLGTQYF	TGTGCCAGCAGCATAAGGTCTAGATTTTTAGGTACGCAGTATTTT
TRBJ2-5	TRBV6-6	NA	TRBD2	CASSRRLAGEGGRQETQYF	TGTGCCAGCAGTCGAAGACTAGCGGGAGAAGGGGGTAGGCAAGAGACCCAGTACTTC
TRBJ2-2	TRBV5-1	NA	NA	CASNGNTGELFF	TGCGCCAGCAACGGGAACACCGGGGAGCTGTTTTTT
TRBJ2-7	TRBV7-2	NA	NA	CASSLVVGTYEQYF	TGTGCCAGCAGCTTAGTGGTCGGAACCTACGAGCAGTACTTC
TRBJ1-3	TRBV4-3	NA	NA	CASSQDLRDSGNTIYF	TGCGCCAGCAGCCAAGATCTAAGGGATTCGGGAAACACCATATATTTT
TRBJ1-2	TRBV30	NA	NA	CAWIAGVNYGYTF	TGTGCCTGGATTGCTGGCGTAAACTATGGCTACACCTTC
TRBJ2-5	TRBV5-4	NA	TRBD1	CASSSIGDRGLETQYF	TGTGCCAGCAGCTCTATAGGGGACAGGGGGTTGGAGACCCAGTACTTC
TRBJ2-1	TRBV7-7	NA	TRBD1	CASSFGTGEYNEQFF	TGTGCTAGCAGCTTTGGGACAGGGGAGTATAATGAGCAGTTCTTC
TRBJ1-2	TRBV18	NA	NA	CASSQGGANYGYTF	TGTGCCAGCTCACAGGGGGGCGCTAACTATGGCTACACCTTC
TRBJ2-2	TRBV27	NA	TRBD1	CASSLSIKGAAGELFF	TGTGCCAGCAGTTTATCGATAAAGGGGGCTGCCGGGGAGCTGTTTTTT
TRBJ2-3	TRBV6-4	NA	NA	CASSAGRGDTDTQYF	TGTGCCAGCAGTGCGGGCAGGGGGGACACAGATACGCAGTATTTT
TRBJ1-1	TRBV3-1/TRBV3-2	NA	NA	CASSQDSGQKAFF	TGTGCCAGCAGCCAAGATTCCGGACAGAAAGCTTTCTTT
TRBJ1-2	TRBV4-1	once	NA	CASSQGGMLYGYTF	TGCGCCAGCAGCCAAGGGGGGATGCTGTATGGCTACACCTTC
TRBJ1-4	TRBV25-1	NA	NA	CASSELNEKLFF	TGTGCCAGCAGTGAGTTGAATGAAAAACTGTTTTTT
TRBJ1-4	TRBV28	NA	NA	CASSPPSYWGEKLFF	TGTGCCAGCAGTCCCCCGTCCTATTGGGGCGAAAAACTGTTTTTT
TRBJ2-1	TRBV6-5	NA	NA	CASSYDAYNEQFF	TGTGCCAGCAGTTACGACGCTTACAATGAGCAGTTCTTC
TRBJ2-1	TRBV6-5	NA	TRBD2	CASRRTSGAYNEQFF	TGTGCCAGCAGGCGAACTAGCGGGGCCTACAATGAGCAGTTCTTC
TRBJ2-1	TRBV18	NA	TRBD2	CASSPIRTSGGNEQFF	TGTGCCAGCTCACCAATTCGGACTAGCGGTGGGAATGAGCAGTTCTTC